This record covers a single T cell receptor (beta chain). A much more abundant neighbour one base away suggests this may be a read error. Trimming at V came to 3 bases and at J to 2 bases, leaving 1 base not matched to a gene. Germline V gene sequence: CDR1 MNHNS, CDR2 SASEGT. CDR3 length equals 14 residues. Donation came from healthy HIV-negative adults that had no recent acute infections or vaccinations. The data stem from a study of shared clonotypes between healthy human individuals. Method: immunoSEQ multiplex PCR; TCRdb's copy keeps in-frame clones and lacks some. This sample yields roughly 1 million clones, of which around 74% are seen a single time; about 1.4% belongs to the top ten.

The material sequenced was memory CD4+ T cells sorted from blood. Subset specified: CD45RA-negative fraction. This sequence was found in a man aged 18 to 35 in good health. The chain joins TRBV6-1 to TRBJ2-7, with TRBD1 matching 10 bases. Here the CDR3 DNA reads TGTGCCAGCAGTGAGGGGACAGGGGCCTACGAGCAGTACTTC. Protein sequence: CASSEGTGAYEQYF.